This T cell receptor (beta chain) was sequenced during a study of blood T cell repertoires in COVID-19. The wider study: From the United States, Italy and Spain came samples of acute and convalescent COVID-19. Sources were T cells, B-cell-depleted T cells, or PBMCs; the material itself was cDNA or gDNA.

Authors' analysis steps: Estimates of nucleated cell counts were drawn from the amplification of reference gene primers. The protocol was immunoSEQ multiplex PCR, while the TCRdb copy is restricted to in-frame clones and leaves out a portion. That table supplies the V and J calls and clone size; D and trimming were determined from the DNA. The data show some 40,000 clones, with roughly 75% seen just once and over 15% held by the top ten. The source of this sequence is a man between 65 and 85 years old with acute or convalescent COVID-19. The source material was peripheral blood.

The DNA for the CDR3 is TGTGCCACCAGCAGAGGGGGGGGGCAAGACGAGCAGTACTTC. Translation: CATSRGGGQDEQYF. The chain links TRBV15 to TRBJ2-7; a weak D match, TRBD2 (7 bases). Trimming cost V 1 base and J 5 bases, with 12 bases left between them. CDR3 length equals 14 residues. CDR1 LNHNV and CDR2 YYDKDF come from the germline V gene (reference sequence). Combining the CDR3 with reference TRBV15 and TRBJ2-7 gives the whole variable domain DAMVIQNPRYQVTQFGKPVTLSCSQTLNHNVMYWYQQKSSQAPKLLFHYYDKDFNNEADTPDNFQSRRPNTSFCFLDIRSPGLGDTAMYLCATSRGGGQDEQYFGPGTRLTVT.